These T cell receptor beta chains were read from a single sample in a study of blood T cell repertoires in COVID-19. Sequencing was performed with immunoSEQ multiplex PCR; in TCRdb, only in-frame clones are kept and a portion is missing. The table records tens of thousands of clones, about 80% of them present only once. Input material: peripheral blood. Receptor source: a woman in her sixties or seventies with acute or convalescent COVID-19. The CDR3 runs from the conserved cysteine through the conserved F or W. The order of the fields is D gene, clone size, J gene, V gene, CDR3 protein, CDR3 DNA. The D gene is left open where the match is weak. Where a row states a size, it is once, few, many or the class of an expanded clone; other rows omit it.

. . TRBJ1-2 TRBV5-1 CASSLGGSGGYTF TGCGCCAGCAGCTTGGGGGGAAGCGGTGGCTACACCTTC
TRBD1 . TRBJ2-3 TRBV7-8 CASSLNRGNKTDTQYF TGTGCCAGCAGCCTCAACAGGGGCAATAAAACAGATACGCAGTATTTT
. once TRBJ2-5 TRBV9 CASSAHYAREETQYF TGTGCCAGCAGCGCCCATTATGCCCGGGAGGAGACCCAGTACTTC
. . TRBJ1-1 TRBV19 CASRLGHTEAFF TGTGCCAGTAGGTTGGGGCACACTGAAGCTTTCTTT
TRBD1 few TRBJ1-2 TRBV5-3 CARSLSGQRYGYTF TGTGCCAGAAGCTTGTCGGGACAGCGATATGGCTACACCTTC
TRBD2 . TRBJ2-7 TRBV10-2 CASSSGGPPYEQYF TGCGCCAGCTCTAGCGGGGGCCCCCCCTACGAGCAGTACTTC
. . TRBJ2-7 TRBV27 CASSLSLGLYEQYF TGTGCCAGCAGTTTATCGTTGGGACTCTACGAGCAGTACTTC
. . TRBJ1-2 TRBV27 CASSRTINYGYTF TGTGCCAGCAGCAGGACAATTAACTATGGCTACACCTTC
. few TRBJ1-1 TRBV5-4 CASSPDEGRTEAFF TGTGCCAGCAGCCCAGATGAGGGGAGGACTGAAGCTTTCTTT
. . TRBJ2-5 TRBV2 CAGRDTQETQYF TGTGCCGGCCGGGACACCCAAGAGACCCAGTACTTC
. . TRBJ2-1 TRBV30 CACPGQGQGNEQFF TGTGCCTGCCCTGGGCAGGGCCAAGGCAATGAGCAGTTCTTC
. . TRBJ1-2 TRBV6-5 CASKRQSNYGYTF TGTGCCAGCAAAAGACAGTCTAACTATGGCTACACCTTC
. . TRBJ2-3 TRBV7-2 CASSWGVERDTQYF TGTGCCAGCAGCTGGGGGGTTGAGAGGGATACGCAGTATTTT
. . TRBJ1-1 TRBV7-9 CASSLGATIEAFF TGTGCCAGCAGCTTGGGCGCAACAATTGAAGCTTTCTTT
. . TRBJ2-3 TRBV7-3 CASSPGLSTDTQYF TGTGCCAGCAGCCCCGGACTCTCCACAGATACGCAGTATTTT